The next 28 T cell receptor beta chains were all read from a single sample in a study of monozygotic twins with cystic fibrosis. Libraries were prepared by immunoSEQ multiplex PCR; TCRdb keeps only in-frame clonotypes and omits some of them. The sample consists of 30,000 or so clones, just over 95% of them appearing once. Sequencing input: blood. Source of these receptors: a girl under 10 years old with cystic fibrosis.

The V call is TRBV30, the J call TRBJ1-1; unclear D gene. Germline V gives CDR1 GTSNPN, CDR2 SVGIG (reference sequence). The V and J ends lost 5 bases and 4 bases respectively, with 8 bases between them. The CDR3 runs to 11 residues. CDR3 DNA sequence: TGTGCCTGGGGGGAAAGCACTGAAGCTTTCTTT. The encoded protein is CAWGESTEAFF. The whole variable domain, remainder taken from reference TRBV30 and TRBJ1-1, is SQTIHQWPATLVQPVGSPLSLECTVEGTSNPNLYWYRQAAGRGLQLLFYSVGIGQISSEVPQNLSASRPQDRQFILSSKKLLLSDSGFYLCAWGESTEAFFGQGTRLTVV.

V is TRBV5-1 and J is TRBJ2-7; D uncertain. The CDR3 is 16 residues long. The germline gives CDR1 SGHRS, CDR2 YFSETQ. Trimming cost V 1 base and J 0 bases, with 14 bases left between them. The CDR3 sequence: CASSLNMGRNSYEQYF. The CDR3 bases are TGCGCCAGCAGCTTGAATATGGGAAGGAACTCCTACGAGCAGTACTTC.

The chain uses TRBV7-3 and TRBJ1-3, with TRBD1 matching over 9 bases. J was trimmed by 2 bases and V by 5 bases; bases with no gene match: 4. This CDR3 has 15 amino acids. Germline V lookup: CDR1 SGHTA, CDR2 FQGTGA. The CDR3 spells CASSSTGGTGNTIYF. Written as DNA, the CDR3 is TGTGCCAGCAGCAGTACAGGGGGCACTGGAAACACCATATATTTT.

This chain connects TRBV6-5 to TRBJ1-5; D possibly corresponds to TRBD1 (5 bases). This CDR3 spans 15 amino acids. The V end was cut by 8 bases, the J end by 7 bases, with 21 bases between. CDR1 is MNHEY, CDR2 SVGAGI, per germline. As DNA, the CDR3 is TGTGCCAGCCGGCGGGACGGTGAAATAGGGCAGCCCCAGCATTTT. It specifies CASRRDGEIGQPQHF.

The chain carries TRBV4-2 and TRBJ2-2; D uncertain. The V and J ends lost 1 base and 6 bases respectively, with 6 bases between them. CDR3 length: 13 residues. Germline CDR1 is LGHNA and CDR2 is YNFKEQ. CDR3 sequence (DNA): TGTGCCAGCAGCCAAGTGATGTCCGGGGAGCTGTTTTTT. Translation gives CASSQVMSGELFF.

This chain joins TRBV7-6 and TRBJ1-2; no definite D call. The V end was cut by 5 bases, the J end by 8 bases, with 18 bases between. CDR1 is SGHVS and CDR2 is FNYEAQ in the germline V gene. The CDR3 consists of 14 residues. DNA of the CDR3: TGTGCCAGCAGCCCTGAGCCTAACTGGGGAGGCTACACCTTC. It translates to CASSPEPNWGGYTF.

The gene calls are TRBV5-1 and TRBJ2-5; 7 bases are shared with TRBD1. CDR3 length: 15 amino acids. Germline loops: CDR1 SGHRS, CDR2 YFSETQ. V trimming: 2 bases; J trimming: 4 bases; junction bases outside the gene matches: 8. The CDR3 loop is CASSLQGSGLETQYF. The CDR3 nucleotides read TGCGCCAGCAGCTTACAGGGGAGTGGGTTAGAGACCCAGTACTTC.

V is TRBV5-6 and J is TRBJ1-5; D gene unclear. The CDR3 is 12 amino acids. Trimming removed 0 bases from V and 7 bases from J, with 5 bases in between. Germline values: CDR1 SGHDT, CDR2 YYEEEE. CDR3 DNA sequence: TGTGCCAGCAGCTTGGGAACACAGCCCCAGCATTTT. It codes for CASSLGTQPQHF.

The chain joins TRBV30 to TRBJ2-7, with D tentatively TRBD2 (5 bases). The germline V gene encodes CDR1 GTSNPN and CDR2 SVGIG (reference sequence). CDR3 size: 13 residues. Between the trimmed V and J ends, which lost 3 bases and 0 bases, there was a span of 9 bases. The CDR3 coding sequence is TGTGCCTGGAGACGGGATATCTCCTACGAGCAGTACTTC. Encoded protein: CAWRRDISYEQYF.

The rearrangement links TRBV5-1 to TRBJ1-4, with unresolved D. The CDR3 contains 17 residues. Trimming pared 0 bases from V and 0 bases from J, leaving 12 bases between. In germline, CDR1 is SGHRS, CDR2 YFSETQ. The CDR3 region is CASSLGRQDATNEKLFF. CDR3 DNA: TGCGCCAGCAGCTTGGGGAGACAAGATGCAACTAATGAAAAACTGTTTTTT.

The chain links TRBV19 to TRBJ2-3; 8 positions agree with TRBD2. Per germline, CDR1 LNHDA and CDR2 SQIVND (reference sequence). The CDR3 is 15 amino acids. V lost 3 bases and J lost 0; bases outside the gene matches: 2. The CDR3 region is CASSISGASTDTQYF. The CDR3 nucleotides are TGTGCCAGTAGTATTAGCGGGGCTAGCACAGATACGCAGTATTTT. Together with reference TRBV19 and TRBJ2-3, the CDR3 gives the full variable domain: DGGITQSPKYLFRKEGQNVTLSCEQNLNHDAMYWYRQDPGQGLRLIYYSQIVNDFQKGDIAEGYSVSREKKESFPLTVTSAQKNPTAFYLCASSISGASTDTQYFGPGTRLTVL.

This chain joins TRBV4-2 and TRBJ2-5; 10 bases are a match to TRBD2. This CDR3 has 16 amino acids. Germline trimming cut 0 bases from V and 1 base from J; bases unmatched to any gene: 2. Per the germline V gene, CDR1 is LGHNA and CDR2 is YNFKEQ. As DNA, the CDR3 is TGTGCCAGCAGCCAAGATTGGACTAGCGGCCAAGAGACCCAGTACTTC. Translated, it gives CASSQDWTSGQETQYF.

The gene calls are TRBV11-2 and TRBJ1-1; D may be TRBD1 (6 bases). V lost 5 bases to trimming and J lost 0 bases, with 16 bases between them. This CDR3 contains 16 residues. The germline V gene encodes CDR1 SGHAT and CDR2 FQNNGV. The CDR3 is CASSQPFDRLNTEAFF. The CDR3 DNA reads as TGTGCCAGCAGCCAGCCCTTCGACAGGCTGAACACTGAAGCTTTCTTT.

CDR3: CASSGFGELFF. CDR3 in DNA: TGTGCCAGTAGTGGATTCGGGGAGCTGTTTTTT. The chain is built from TRBV19 and TRBJ2-2; D ambiguous. V shed 5 bases and J shed 7 bases, with 5 bases lying between them. The CDR3 contains 11 residues. Germline V gene data show CDR1 as LNHDA and CDR2 as SQIVND (reference sequence).

The CDR3 loop is CAWSVEYAGDLNTEAFF. Here the CDR3 DNA reads TGTGCCTGGAGTGTTGAATATGCAGGGGACTTAAACACTGAAGCTTTCTTT. The V gene is TRBV30, the J gene TRBJ1-1; TRBD1 might be the D (6 bases). This CDR3 comprises 17 residues. Trimming took off 0 bases at V and 2 bases at J, with 19 bases between the two ends. The germline V gene encodes CDR1 GTSNPN and CDR2 SVGIG (reference sequence).

V usage is TRBV5-1 and J usage is TRBJ2-3; D not resolved. From germline, CDR1 is SGHRS and CDR2 YFSETQ. V shed 2 bases and J shed 2 bases, with 6 bases lying between them. The CDR3 covers 13 residues. CDR3 region: CASSLQNTDTQYF. Written as DNA, the CDR3 is TGCGCCAGCAGCTTACAGAACACAGATACGCAGTATTTT.

V usage is TRBV29-1 and J usage is TRBJ1-1, with D maybe TRBD1 (5 bases). V lost 6 bases, J lost 0 bases, and 11 bases lay in between. CDR1 and CDR2 (germline): SQVTM, ANQGSEA. The CDR3 sequence is 13 residues long. The CDR3 is CSVEQGVNTEAFF. DNA for the CDR3: TGCAGCGTAGAGCAGGGCGTGAACACTGAAGCTTTCTTT.

CDR3 nucleotides: TGTGCCAGCAGCCCGGGACTAGCGGGCCTCTACGAGCAGTACTTC. Amino acid sequence: CASSPGLAGLYEQYF. This chain links TRBV27 with TRBJ2-7, with 12 bases matching TRBD2. Germline lookup yields CDR1 MNHEY and CDR2 SMNVEV (reference sequence). Germline trimming cut 6 bases from V and 3 bases from J; bases unmatched to any gene: 6. This CDR3 region has 15 residues.

In its sample, this clone was seen once. The V and J genes are TRBV19 and TRBJ1-5; no firm D call. This CDR3 contains 15 residues. Trimming took 5 bases from V and 5 from J, leaving 16 bases between them. Germline V gene data show CDR1 as LNHDA and CDR2 as SQIVND (reference sequence). The DNA for the CDR3 is TGTGCCAGTAGTTCACGGGTTGGGGAAGATCAGCCCCAGCATTTT. Protein product: CASSSRVGEDQPQHF.

The rearrangement joins TRBV30 to TRBJ1-1, with D unresolved. The CDR3 has 12 residues. Germline lookup yields CDR1 GTSNPN and CDR2 SVGIG (reference sequence). Trimming left V 0 bases short and J 6 bases short, with 8 bases between. The CDR3 region is CAWSVPRSEAFF. The DNA for the CDR3 is TGTGCCTGGAGTGTACCGAGGTCTGAAGCTTTCTTT.

The rearrangement links TRBV2 to TRBJ1-5; no reliable D call. Deletions cut 2 bases from V and 0 bases from J, with 5 bases between. The germline CDR1 and CDR2 sequences are SNHLY and FYNNEI. This CDR3 is built from 14 residues. CDR3 region: CASSEFYSNQPQHF. CDR3 nucleotides: TGTGCCAGCAGTGAATTCTATAGCAATCAGCCCCAGCATTTT.

V gene TRBV5-4 combines with J gene TRBJ2-6; no clear D gene. Trimming took off 4 bases at V and 0 bases at J, with 14 bases between the two ends. From germline, CDR1 is SGHNT and CDR2 YYREEE (reference sequence). CDR3 length: 17 amino acids. CDR3 sequence (DNA): TGTGCCAGCAGCCCCCGAGCATCTCTCTCTGGGGCCAACGTCCTGACTTTC. It specifies CASSPRASLSGANVLTF.

The chain recombines TRBV10-3 with TRBJ2-3, with D possibly matching TRBD2 (6 bases). The CDR3 is made up of 16 amino acids. Germline CDR1 reads ENHRY; CDR2 reads SYGVKD. V dropped 4 bases and J dropped 1 base, with 15 bases sitting between them. CDR3 in amino acids: CAISGRASRGTDTQYF. As DNA, the CDR3 is TGTGCCATCAGTGGGAGGGCCTCCAGGGGCACAGATACGCAGTATTTT.

The gene calls are TRBV11-1 and TRBJ1-1; no definite D call. Trimming shortened V by 5 bases and J by 3 bases, and 19 bases separated the two germline ends. The germline V gene encodes CDR1 SGHAT and CDR2 FQDESV (reference sequence). The CDR3 runs to 16 residues. CDR3 sequence reads: CASSRMGSRADTEAFF. The DNA of the CDR3 is TGTGCCAGCAGCCGAATGGGTTCCCGCGCCGACACTGAAGCTTTCTTT. Together with reference TRBV11-1 and TRBJ1-1, the CDR3 gives the full variable domain: EAEVAQSPRYKITEKSQAVAFWCDPISGHATLYWYRQILGQGPELLVQFQDESVVDDSQLPKDRFSAERLKGVDSTLKIQPAELGDSAMYLCASSRMGSRADTEAFFGQGTRLTVV.

In DNA, the CDR3 is TGTGCCAGCAGCGCCAAGGGAGGATCCTACGAGCAGTACTTC. As protein: CASSAKGGSYEQYF. V usage is TRBV4-2 and J usage is TRBJ2-7; TRBD2 is a possible D gene (6 bases). Trimming removed 5 bases from V and 1 base from J, with 12 bases in between. Germline V CDR1 and CDR2: LGHNA, YNFKEQ. This CDR3 is 14 amino acids long.

The chain is built from TRBV14 and TRBJ1-4, with 8 bases fitting TRBD1. The CDR3 loop spans 16 amino acids. Germline V gene sequence: CDR1 SGHDN, CDR2 FVKESK. With 1 base clipped from V and 6 bases from J, the junction kept 7 bases outside the gene matches. DNA for the CDR3: TGTGCCAGCAGCCAAGCTCTCGGCAGGGGGCATGAAAAACTGTTTTTT. Its translation is CASSQALGRGHEKLFF. The variable domain in full, with the rest retrieved from reference TRBV14 and TRBJ1-4, is EAGVTQFPSHSVIEKGQTVTLRCDPISGHDNLYWYRRVMGKEIKFLLHFVKESKQDESGMPNNRFLAERTGGTYSTLKVQPAELEDSGVYFCASSQALGRGHEKLFFGSGTQLSVL.

The chain carries TRBV12-2 and TRBJ1-1; the table's D call of TRBD1 was not tested on the DNA. TRBV12-2 is a known pseudogene. The CDR3 totals 19 residues. The CDR3 region has the DNA TGTGCAAGTCGCCCGAAACGTAATGTCACGGGACAGGAGAACACTGAAGCTTTCTTT. This gives the protein CASRPKRNVTGQENTEAFF.

The rearrangement joins TRBV5-1 to TRBJ2-7; TRBD1 matches at 7 bases. Germline CDR1 is SGHRS and CDR2 is YFSETQ. V trimming: 4 bases; J trimming: 6 bases; junction bases outside the gene matches: 10. The CDR3 is 14 amino acids. As DNA, the CDR3 is TGCGCCAGCAGCGCCTACAGGGGAATCTCCGAGCAGTACTTC. This gives the protein CASSAYRGISEQYF.